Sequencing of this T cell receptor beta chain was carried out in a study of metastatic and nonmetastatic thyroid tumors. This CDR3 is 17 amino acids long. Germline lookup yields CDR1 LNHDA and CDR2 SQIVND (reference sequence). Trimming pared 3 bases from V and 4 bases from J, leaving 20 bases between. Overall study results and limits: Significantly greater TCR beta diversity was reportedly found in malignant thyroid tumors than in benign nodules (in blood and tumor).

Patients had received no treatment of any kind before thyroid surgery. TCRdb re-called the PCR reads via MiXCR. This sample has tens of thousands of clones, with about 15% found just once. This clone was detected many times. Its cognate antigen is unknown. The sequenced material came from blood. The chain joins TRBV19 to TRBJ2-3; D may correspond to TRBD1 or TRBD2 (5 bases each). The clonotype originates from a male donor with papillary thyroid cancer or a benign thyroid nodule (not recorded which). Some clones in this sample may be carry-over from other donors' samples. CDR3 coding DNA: TGTGCCAGTAGTATTCTTGGGGGAATTGAAAGGGCAGATACGCAGTATTTT. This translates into CASSILGGIERADTQYF.